The clone carrying this T cell receptor (delta chain) was counted only a few times. The junction and the germline gene differ at one end; a read error may be behind it. The data were taken from a study of gamma-delta chains in newborns, infants, children. Across the study: Microbial exposure reportedly drives polyclonal innate γδ T cell expansion after birth.

The CDR3 runs 15 residues. Germline V gene lookup returns CDR1 GEAIGNYY and CDR2 EKD. TCRdb re-analyzed the reads via CATT. The sample contains 14,000 to 15,000 delta-chain clones, around 7% of which appear only once. This TCR was sampled from a child who was a newborn, infant or young child, either healthy, febrile or measles-vaccinated (not recorded which). The sequenced sample consisted of blood. This rearrangement joins TRDV2 to TRDJ1; 7 bases line up with TRDD3. Here the CDR3 DNA reads TGTGCCTGTGACTACTGGGGATCCACCACCGATAAACTCACCTTT. Translation: CACDYWGSTTDKLTF.